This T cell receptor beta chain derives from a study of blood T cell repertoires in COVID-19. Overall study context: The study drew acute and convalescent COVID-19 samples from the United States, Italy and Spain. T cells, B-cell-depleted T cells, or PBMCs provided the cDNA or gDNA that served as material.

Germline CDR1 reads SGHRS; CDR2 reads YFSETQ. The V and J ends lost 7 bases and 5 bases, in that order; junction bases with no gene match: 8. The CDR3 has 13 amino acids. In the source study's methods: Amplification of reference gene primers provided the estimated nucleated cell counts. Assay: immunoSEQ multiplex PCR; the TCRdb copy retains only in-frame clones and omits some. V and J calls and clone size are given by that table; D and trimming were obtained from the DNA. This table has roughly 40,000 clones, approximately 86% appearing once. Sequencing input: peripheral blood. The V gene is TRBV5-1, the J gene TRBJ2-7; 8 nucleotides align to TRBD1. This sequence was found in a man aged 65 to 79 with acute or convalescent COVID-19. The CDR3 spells CASGAGGPDEQYF. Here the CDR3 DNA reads TGCGCCAGCGGGGCAGGGGGCCCCGACGAGCAGTACTTC.